Following are 20 T cell receptor beta chains from one sample sequenced in a study of cytomegalovirus exposure and HLA in healthy donors. The protocol was immunoSEQ multiplex PCR, while the TCRdb copy is restricted to in-frame clones and leaves out a portion. Here the sample spans more than 70,000 clones, about 96% being singletons. Material for sequencing was PBMCs. Receptors originate from a man between 18 and 35 years old in good health and CMV-seropositive.

The rearrangement links TRBV7-9 to TRBJ2-3; 8 bases are shared with TRBD1. Germline V lookup: CDR1 SEHNR, CDR2 FQNEAQ (reference sequence). Unmatched junction bases numbered 6, after V lost 4 bases and J lost 0 bases. CDR3 length equals 16 residues. The CDR3 is CASSYGQGGSTDTQYF. The DNA of the CDR3 is TGTGCCAGCAGCTACGGACAGGGAGGAAGCACAGATACGCAGTATTTT.

The chain carries TRBV5-1 and TRBJ2-1, with TRBD1 as a possible D gene (6 bases). The germline V gene encodes CDR1 SGHRS and CDR2 YFSETQ. V shed 4 bases and J shed 0 bases, with 11 bases lying between them. This CDR3 is built from 15 residues. Written as DNA, the CDR3 is TGCGCCAGCAGCACAACAGGGAGCTCCTACAATGAGCAGTTCTTC. This gives the protein CASSTTGSSYNEQFF. Complete variable domain (other parts from reference TRBV5-1 and TRBJ2-1): KAGVTQTPRYLIKTRGQQVTLSCSPISGHRSVSWYQQTPGQGLQFLFEYFSETQRNKGNFPGRFSGRQFSNSRSEMNVSTLELGDSALYLCASSTTGSSYNEQFFGPGTRLTVL.

This chain joins TRBV10-3 and TRBJ1-2; 7 positions agree with TRBD1. Germline V gene data show CDR1 as ENHRY and CDR2 as SYGVKD. This CDR3 comprises 15 residues. V lost 3 bases and J lost 3; bases outside the gene matches: 7. In nucleotides, the CDR3 is TGTGCCATCAGTGAATTTGGGGACAGACACTATGGCTACACCTTC. Its translation is CAISEFGDRHYGYTF.

The chain uses TRBV2 and TRBJ1-4; no definite D call. The CDR3 consists of 15 residues. Trimming left V 3 bases short and J 3 bases short, with 11 bases between. The germline V gene has CDR1 SNHLY and CDR2 FYNNEI. The CDR3 reads CASSDPRSSNEKLFF. The CDR3 DNA is TGTGCCAGCAGTGACCCGAGGAGCTCTAATGAAAAACTGTTTTTT.

This chain joins TRBV14 and TRBJ1-2, with D possibly TRBD1 on 5 matching bases. Trimming took off 0 bases at V and 4 bases at J, with 18 bases between the two ends. The germline V gene has CDR1 SGHDN and CDR2 FVKESK. The CDR3 extends over 17 amino acids. Here the CDR3 DNA reads TGTGCCAGCAGCCAAGAATGGGACTCCCACTACGTCTATGGCTACACCTTC. As protein: CASSQEWDSHYVYGYTF.

The rearrangement uses TRBV11-2 and TRBJ2-5, with TRBD2 identical over 7 bases. The V segment lost 1 base and the J segment 4 bases; nucleotides outside the gene matches: 6. CDR3 length: 15 residues. CDR1 SGHAT and CDR2 FQNNGV come from the germline V gene. CDR3 residues: CASSLGGSRVETQYF. The DNA for the CDR3 is TGTGCCAGCAGCTTAGGCGGGAGTAGGGTAGAGACCCAGTACTTC.

The chain joins TRBV30 to TRBJ2-1; 8 nucleotides agree with TRBD2. Germline CDR1 and CDR2: GTSNPN and SVGIG (reference sequence). CDR3 length equals 14 residues. V gave up 1 base and J gave up 8 bases; unmatched junction bases: 7. The CDR3, as DNA: TGTGCCTGGAGTGCCAGCGGGAGTATAGATGAGCAGTTCTTC. Translating gives CAWSASGSIDEQFF.

The chain links TRBV9 to TRBJ2-1, with D unresolved. Trimming removed 0 bases from V and 0 bases from J, with 4 bases in between. CDR1 SGDLS and CDR2 YYNGEE come from the germline V gene. This CDR3 spans 14 amino acids. CDR3 residues: CASSVDSSYNEQFF. Written as DNA, the CDR3 is TGTGCCAGCAGCGTAGATAGCTCCTACAATGAGCAGTTCTTC.

The rearrangement links TRBV5-4 to TRBJ2-7, with D perhaps TRBD1 (6 bases). Germline-derived CDR1 and CDR2 are SGHNT and YYREEE (reference sequence). This CDR3 spans 14 amino acids. V was pared by 3 bases and J by 1 base, with 11 bases between. CDR3 nucleotide sequence: TGTGCCAGCAGCTCAAGGACAGATTCCTACGAGCAGTACTTC. Its protein is CASSSRTDSYEQYF.

This rearrangement joins TRBV28 to TRBJ2-1, with D possibly matching TRBD1 (6 bases). CDR1 is MDHEN, CDR2 SYDVKM, per germline. The CDR3 consists of 14 residues. V gave up 10 bases and J gave up 9 bases, with 22 bases separating them. Here the CDR3 reads CATIRQVLLGEQFF. CDR3 sequence (DNA): TGTGCCACCATTAGACAGGTTTTGTTGGGTGAGCAGTTCTTC. Full variable domain (remainder filled in from reference TRBV28 and TRBJ2-1): DVKVTQSSRYLVKRTGEKVFLECVQDMDHENMFWYRQDPGLGLRLIYFSYDVKMKEKGDIPEGYSVSREKKERFSLILESASTNQTSMYLCATIRQVLLGEQFFGPGTRLTVL.

This rearrangement joins TRBV5-1 to TRBJ2-1, with 13 positions matching TRBD2. CDR1 is SGHRS and CDR2 is YFSETQ in the germline V gene. V lost 4 bases to trimming and J lost 5 bases; unmatched junction nucleotides: 3. The CDR3 is 15 amino acids. The CDR3: CASSMGLAGHNEQFF. The CDR3, as DNA: TGCGCCAGCAGCATGGGACTAGCGGGGCACAATGAGCAGTTCTTC.

The J gene is TRBJ1-2, the V gene TRBV9; D ambiguous. The CDR3 is 14 residues long. CDR1 and CDR2 (germline): SGDLS, YYNGEE. Between the trimmed V and J ends, which lost 3 bases and 4 bases, there was a span of 13 bases. The CDR3 reads CASSAAVVGYGYTF. DNA for the CDR3: TGTGCCAGCAGCGCAGCGGTAGTCGGCTATGGCTACACCTTC. Filled out from reference TRBV9 and TRBJ1-2, the complete variable domain reads DSGVTQTPKHLITATGQRVTLRCSPRSGDLSVYWYQQSLDQGLQFLIQYYNGEERAKGNILERFSAQQFPDLHSELNLSSLELGDSALYFCASSAAVVGYGYTFGSGTRLTVV.

Details on this clone: Other DNA variants within this sample encode the same CDR3. V gene TRBV7-9 combines with J gene TRBJ2-1; 7 bases match TRBD2. This CDR3 region has 15 residues. From germline, CDR1 is SEHNR and CDR2 FQNEAQ (reference sequence). Germline trimming cut 6 bases from V and 4 bases from J; bases unmatched to any gene: 9. CDR3 in DNA: TGTGCCAGCAGTCAGAAGGGAGGGCCTTACAATGAGCAGTTCTTC. Residues: CASSQKGGPYNEQFF.

This clone came up a few times. V is TRBV28 and J is TRBJ1-5; TRBD1 agrees at 7 bases. This CDR3 has 14 residues. The V gene's germline CDR1 is MDHEN and CDR2 SYDVKM. Germline trimming cut 4 bases from V and 3 bases from J; bases unmatched to any gene: 3. CDR3 loop: CASSSGQLNQPQHF. The CDR3, as DNA: TGTGCCAGCAGTTCGGGACAGCTCAATCAGCCCCAGCATTTT. The variable domain in full, completed from reference TRBV28 and TRBJ1-5, reads DVKVTQSSRYLVKRTGEKVFLECVQDMDHENMFWYRQDPGLGLRLIYFSYDVKMKEKGDIPEGYSVSREKKERFSLILESASTNQTSMYLCASSSGQLNQPQHFGDGTRLSIL.

The rearrangement links TRBV15 to TRBJ2-2, with D possibly being TRBD1 (6 bases). V gave up 1 base and J gave up 1 base, with 10 bases separating them. This CDR3 has 16 residues. Germline lookup yields CDR1 LNHNV and CDR2 YYDKDF (reference sequence). In DNA form, the CDR3 reads TGTGCCACCAGCAGAGGCATACAGGGGAACACCGGGGAGCTGTTTTTT. It is translated as CATSRGIQGNTGELFF.

The chain recombines TRBV2 with TRBJ2-2; 8 nucleotides line up with TRBD2. The CDR3 runs to 15 residues. Germline V gene lookup returns CDR1 SNHLY and CDR2 FYNNEI. Germline trimming cut 7 bases from V and 2 bases from J; bases unmatched to any gene: 6. The DNA for the CDR3 is TGTGCCAGCATGGGCGGGAGGCAAAACACCGGGGAGCTGTTTTTT. It is translated as CASMGGRQNTGELFF.

The V and J genes are TRBV27 and TRBJ1-2; D unclear. The CDR3 runs to 15 residues. CDR1 is MNHEY and CDR2 is SMNVEV in the germline V gene (reference sequence). Trimming left V 2 bases short and J 2 bases short, with 12 bases between. CDR3 in amino acids: CASSLMGRVNYGYTF. In DNA form, the CDR3 reads TGTGCCAGCAGTTTAATGGGCCGAGTAAACTATGGCTACACCTTC.

This sequence joins TRBV19 and TRBJ1-5, with D unresolved. V gave up 4 bases and J gave up 4 bases, with 14 bases separating them. The germline gives CDR1 LNHDA, CDR2 SQIVND (reference sequence). The CDR3 runs to 15 residues. CDR3 sequence: CASSREGGRNQPQHF. CDR3 bases: TGTGCCAGTAGTAGAGAAGGAGGGAGGAATCAGCCCCAGCATTTT. Based on the CDR3 plus reference TRBV19 and TRBJ1-5, the full variable domain is DGGITQSPKYLFRKEGQNVTLSCEQNLNHDAMYWYRQDPGQGLRLIYYSQIVNDFQKGDIAEGYSVSREKKESFPLTVTSAQKNPTAFYLCASSREGGRNQPQHFGDGTRLSIL.

This rearrangement joins TRBV28 to TRBJ1-2, with a possible D match to TRBD1 (5 bases). The CDR3 length is 16 residues. Trimming removed 7 bases at V and 5 bases at J, with 23 bases between. Germline CDR1 is MDHEN and CDR2 is SYDVKM. The CDR3 DNA sequence: TGTGCCAGCACTAAGGAGGGGCAGGGAAGGGTTTATGGCTACACCTTC. The encoded protein is CASTKEGQGRVYGYTF.

This chain uses TRBV5-1 with TRBJ2-7, with TRBD1 identical over 8 bases. Germline CDR1 is SGHRS and CDR2 is YFSETQ. The CDR3 spans 14 residues. V dropped 1 base and J dropped 3; count of bases not matched to a gene: 3. In DNA form, the CDR3 reads TGCGCCAGCAGCTTGACAGGGGGTCTCTACGAGCAGTACTTC. Amino acid sequence: CASSLTGGLYEQYF.